This is a list of T cell receptor beta chains from one sample in a study of Ad26.COV2.S vaccination and SARS-CoV-2 variants. Clones were sequenced by immunoSEQ multiplex PCR, and TCRdb holds only the in-frame ones, with some missing. This table has some 460,000 clones, about 88% appearing once. Sequencing used peripheral blood, obtained in a trial of Ad26.COV2.S vaccine versus placebo. Source of these receptors: a person between 18 and 65 years old who received the Ad26.COV2.S COVID-19 vaccine or a placebo. The CDR3 runs from the conserved cysteine through the conserved F or W. The D gene is left open where the match is weak. Only part of the rows carry a size: once, few, many, or a class if the clone is expanded.

cdr3_aa: CASSLGTSPTNEQFF; cdr3_nt: TGTGCCAGCAGCTTAGGTACTTCCCCCACGAATGAGCAGTTCTTC; j_call: TRBJ2-1; clone_size: -; v_call: TRBV7-9; d_call: -
cdr3_aa: CASSQVYWELSTDTQYF; cdr3_nt: TGCGCCAGCAGCCAAGTTTATTGGGAATTAAGCACAGATACGCAGTATTTT; j_call: TRBJ2-3; clone_size: once; v_call: TRBV4-1; d_call: -
cdr3_aa: CAWSVFAFPGGDNEQFF; cdr3_nt: TGTGCCTGGAGTGTTTTTGCTTTCCCGGGCGGAGACAATGAGCAGTTCTTC; j_call: TRBJ2-1; clone_size: -; v_call: TRBV30; d_call: -
cdr3_aa: CASSLGGPISNQPQHF; cdr3_nt: TGTGCCAGCAGCTTAGGTGGTCCTATTAGCAATCAGCCCCAGCATTTT; j_call: TRBJ1-5; clone_size: -; v_call: TRBV7-2; d_call: -
cdr3_aa: CASSRDYEQYF; cdr3_nt: TGTGCCAGCAGCCGCGACTACGAGCAGTACTTC; j_call: TRBJ2-7; clone_size: -; v_call: TRBV3-1/TRBV3-2; d_call: -
cdr3_aa: CASSIVGGLNTEAFF; cdr3_nt: TGTGCCAGTAGTATAGTAGGGGGACTGAACACTGAAGCTTTCTTT; j_call: TRBJ1-1; clone_size: -; v_call: TRBV19; d_call: -
cdr3_aa: CASRRGQKETQYF; cdr3_nt: TGTGCCAGCAGGAGGGGACAGAAAGAGACCCAGTACTTC; j_call: TRBJ2-5; clone_size: -; v_call: TRBV11-1; d_call: TRBD1
cdr3_aa: CASSEGDTEAFF; cdr3_nt: TGCGCCAGCAGTGAGGGGGACACTGAAGCTTTCTTT; j_call: TRBJ1-1; clone_size: -; v_call: TRBV10-2; d_call: -
cdr3_aa: CASSNSGTGSTLHF; cdr3_nt: TGTGCCAGCAGCAACTCCGGGACAGGGTCAACCCTCCACTTT; j_call: TRBJ1-6; clone_size: -; v_call: TRBV9; d_call: TRBD1
cdr3_aa: CASSQPASGAREYF; cdr3_nt: TGTGCCAGCAGCCAGCCGGCTAGCGGGGCCCGGGAGTATTTT; j_call: TRBJ2-3; clone_size: -; v_call: TRBV9; d_call: TRBD2
cdr3_aa: CASSGGQAHSPLHF; cdr3_nt: TGTGCCAGCAGCGGAGGACAGGCTCATTCACCCCTCCACTTT; j_call: TRBJ1-6; clone_size: -; v_call: TRBV5-8; d_call: TRBD1
cdr3_aa: CASSDQGRDEAFF; cdr3_nt: TGTGCCAGCTCAGATCAGGGTAGGGATGAAGCTTTCTTT; j_call: TRBJ1-1; clone_size: -; v_call: TRBV18; d_call: -
cdr3_aa: CASRLGAGGPGNEQFF; cdr3_nt: TGTGCCAGCCGCTTAGGGGCGGGGGGGCCTGGCAATGAGCAGTTCTTC; j_call: TRBJ2-1; clone_size: -; v_call: TRBV13; d_call: TRBD2
cdr3_aa: CASSSAFGLAGNNEQFF; cdr3_nt: TGTGCCAGCAGCTCCGCCTTTGGGCTAGCGGGAAATAATGAGCAGTTCTTC; j_call: TRBJ2-1; clone_size: -; v_call: TRBV7-2; d_call: TRBD2
cdr3_aa: CASSDRKGATEAFF; cdr3_nt: TGTGCCAGCAGTGATCGGAAAGGGGCCACTGAAGCTTTCTTT; j_call: TRBJ1-1; clone_size: -; v_call: TRBV2; d_call: -
cdr3_aa: CATSSRPGLAGEQFF; cdr3_nt: TGTGCCACCAGCAGCCGACCGGGACTAGCGGGTGAGCAGTTCTTC; j_call: TRBJ2-1; clone_size: once; v_call: TRBV15; d_call: TRBD2
cdr3_aa: CASSPSLAEQETQYF; cdr3_nt: TGTGCCAGCTCACCTTCCCTGGCGGAGCAAGAGACCCAGTACTTC; j_call: TRBJ2-5; clone_size: -; v_call: TRBV18; d_call: -
cdr3_aa: CASSPRSDRGHGYTF; cdr3_nt: TGTGCCAGCAGTCCCCGATCGGACAGGGGGCATGGCTACACCTTC; j_call: TRBJ1-2; clone_size: -; v_call: TRBV28; d_call: TRBD1
cdr3_aa: CASSDYGKKGNNEQFF; cdr3_nt: TGTGCCAGCAGTGATTACGGCAAGAAAGGAAACAATGAGCAGTTCTTC; j_call: TRBJ2-1; clone_size: -; v_call: TRBV6-1; d_call: -
cdr3_aa: CASALLTGVNTEAFF; cdr3_nt: TGCGCCAGCGCCCTCCTGACAGGTGTGAACACTGAAGCTTTCTTT; j_call: TRBJ1-1; clone_size: -; v_call: TRBV5-1; d_call: -
cdr3_aa: CASSFKGVHEQYF; cdr3_nt: TGTGCCAGCAGCTTTAAGGGGGTCCACGAGCAGTACTTC; j_call: TRBJ2-7; clone_size: -; v_call: TRBV7-2; d_call: -
cdr3_aa: CASRERGEKLFF; cdr3_nt: TGTGCCAGTCGGGAGAGGGGTGAAAAACTGTTTTTT; j_call: TRBJ1-4; clone_size: -; v_call: TRBV19; d_call: -
cdr3_aa: CASSVGDPASEQYF; cdr3_nt: TGTGCCAGCAGCGTAGGCGACCCCGCAAGCGAGCAGTACTTC; j_call: TRBJ2-7; clone_size: many; v_call: TRBV9; d_call: -
cdr3_aa: CASSEFFEKLFF; cdr3_nt: TGTGCCAGCAGTGAGTTCTTTGAAAAACTGTTTTTT; j_call: TRBJ1-4; clone_size: -; v_call: TRBV2; d_call: -
cdr3_aa: CASSPRPGYNEQFF; cdr3_nt: TGTGCCAGCAGCCCCCGTCCGGGCTACAATGAGCAGTTCTTC; j_call: TRBJ2-1; clone_size: -; v_call: TRBV3-1/TRBV3-2; d_call: -
cdr3_aa: CASSLGPAGSIFGF; cdr3_nt: TGTGCCAGCAGCTTAGGCCCGGCAGGGTCTATCTTCGGGTTT; j_call: TRBJ1-3; clone_size: -; v_call: TRBV11-2; d_call: -
cdr3_aa: CASSLLRLAGETQYF; cdr3_nt: TGCGCCAGCAGCTTATTGCGTCTAGCGGGAGAGACCCAGTACTTC; j_call: TRBJ2-5; clone_size: -; v_call: TRBV5-1; d_call: TRBD2
cdr3_aa: CASSPYREINTEAFF; cdr3_nt: TGTGCCAGCAGCCCGTACCGGGAGATTAACACTGAAGCTTTCTTT; j_call: TRBJ1-1; clone_size: -; v_call: TRBV3-1/TRBV3-2; d_call: -
cdr3_aa: CASSEFRGGKLSF; cdr3_nt: TGTGCCAGCAGTGAATTTCGCGGCGGGAAGCTCTCCTTT; j_call: TRBJ1-1; clone_size: -; v_call: TRBV25-1; d_call: -
cdr3_aa: CASSSVRGGYTF; cdr3_nt: TGTGCCAGCAGTTCGGTCCGCGGTGGCTACACCTTC; j_call: TRBJ1-2; clone_size: -; v_call: TRBV6-5; d_call: -
cdr3_aa: CASSSPMAGAQLYEQYF; cdr3_nt: TGTGCCAGCAGCTCCCCTATGGCGGGCGCACAGCTCTACGAGCAGTACTTC; j_call: TRBJ2-7; clone_size: -; v_call: TRBV7-8; d_call: -
cdr3_aa: CASSETGSNQPQHF; cdr3_nt: TGTGCCAGCAGCGAGACAGGGAGCAATCAGCCCCAGCATTTT; j_call: TRBJ1-5; clone_size: -; v_call: TRBV6-5; d_call: TRBD1
cdr3_aa: CATSATPRSSGNTIYF; cdr3_nt: TGTGCCACCAGCGCAACACCTAGGTCCTCCGGAAACACCATATATTTT; j_call: TRBJ1-3; clone_size: -; v_call: TRBV15; d_call: -
cdr3_aa: CASSLRGGLDRLVNEQYF; cdr3_nt: TGTGCCAGCAGCTTAAGGGGGGGGCTCGACAGATTGGTTAACGAGCAGTACTTC; j_call: TRBJ2-7; clone_size: -; v_call: TRBV7-8; d_call: -
cdr3_aa: CASRPTAGGGFSYEQYF; cdr3_nt: TGTGCCAGCAGACCGACCGCCGGAGGGGGCTTCTCCTACGAGCAGTACTTC; j_call: TRBJ2-7; clone_size: -; v_call: TRBV7-8; d_call: -
cdr3_aa: CSASNDRPYQPQHF; cdr3_nt: TGCAGTGCTAGTAACGACAGGCCCTATCAGCCCCAGCATTTT; j_call: TRBJ1-5; clone_size: -; v_call: TRBV20-1; d_call: -
cdr3_aa: CSVGVTDTQYF; cdr3_nt: TGCAGCGTTGGAGTCACAGATACGCAGTATTTT; j_call: TRBJ2-3; clone_size: -; v_call: TRBV29-1; d_call: -
cdr3_aa: CASSGDSHTYEQYF; cdr3_nt: TGTGCCAGCAGCGGGGACAGTCATACCTACGAGCAGTACTTC; j_call: TRBJ2-7; clone_size: once; v_call: TRBV7-9; d_call: TRBD1
cdr3_aa: CASTPGQGSHEQYF; cdr3_nt: TGCGCCAGCACCCCGGGACAGGGGTCCCACGAGCAGTACTTC; j_call: TRBJ2-7; clone_size: -; v_call: TRBV4-1; d_call: TRBD1
cdr3_aa: CSVERGAGNTIYF; cdr3_nt: TGCAGCGTCGAACGGGGAGCTGGAAACACCATATATTTT; j_call: TRBJ1-3; clone_size: -; v_call: TRBV29-1; d_call: -
cdr3_aa: CASSTRTSRTQYF; cdr3_nt: TGTGCCAGCAGCACCCGGACTAGCCGTACGCAGTATTTT; j_call: TRBJ2-3; clone_size: -; v_call: TRBV3-1/TRBV3-2; d_call: TRBD2